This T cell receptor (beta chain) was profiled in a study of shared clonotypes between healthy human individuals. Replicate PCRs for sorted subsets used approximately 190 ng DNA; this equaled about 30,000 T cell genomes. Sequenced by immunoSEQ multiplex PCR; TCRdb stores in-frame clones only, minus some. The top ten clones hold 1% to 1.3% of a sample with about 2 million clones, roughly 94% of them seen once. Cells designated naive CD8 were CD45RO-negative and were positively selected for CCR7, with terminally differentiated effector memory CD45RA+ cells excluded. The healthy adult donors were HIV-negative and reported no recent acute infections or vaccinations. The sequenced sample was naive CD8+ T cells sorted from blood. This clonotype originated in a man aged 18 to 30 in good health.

CDR3 DNA sequence: TGTGCCAGCAGCTTAACGGGTCCTACAGATACGCAGTATTTT. Amino acids: CASSLTGPTDTQYF. The chain joins TRBV7-3 to TRBJ2-3; D is undetermined. The CDR3 has 14 residues. Per germline, CDR1 SGHTA and CDR2 FQGTGA. The V end lost 0 bases, the J end lost 3 bases, and 7 bases lay between the germline ends.